The 14 T cell receptor beta chains below come from one sample, sequenced in a study of blood T cell repertoires in COVID-19. The assay was immunoSEQ multiplex PCR, and TCRdb's table has in-frame clones only and misses some. This table holds about 490,000 clones, 80% to 90% found once. What was sequenced was peripheral blood. These receptors all come from a human donor in a cohort sampled during active COVID-19.

Many counts were recorded for this clone. This chain uses TRBV4-1 with TRBJ2-2; possibly TRBD1 for D (6 bases). Germline lookup yields CDR1 MGHRA and CDR2 YSYEKL. Deletions cut 2 bases from V and 4 bases from J, with 14 bases between. The CDR3 runs 16 residues. The CDR3 DNA sequence: TGCGCCAGCAGCCAATACACAGGGTCGGGCACCGGGGAGCTGTTTTTT. This gives the protein CASSQYTGSGTGELFF.

This clone was seen a handful of times. The V and J genes are TRBV5-1 and TRBJ2-2, with TRBD2 identical over 13 bases. The germline CDR1 and CDR2 sequences are SGHRS and YFSETQ. J was trimmed by 5 bases and V by 0 bases; bases with no gene match: 4. The CDR3 spans 17 residues. The CDR3 nucleotides read TGCGCCAGCAGCTTGGGACTAGCGGGAGGCCAGACCGGGGAGCTGTTTTTT. Its translation: CASSLGLAGGQTGELFF.

The chain joins TRBV2 to TRBJ2-5, with 8 bases lining up with TRBD1. CDR1 and CDR2 from the germline V gene are SNHLY and FYNNEI. J lost 5 bases, V lost 5 bases, and 4 bases had no gene match. The CDR3 consists of 13 residues. CDR3 in DNA: TGTGCCAGCAGTACAGGACAGGGTGAGACCCAGTACTTC. Encoded protein: CASSTGQGETQYF.

The chain joins TRBV5-1 to TRBJ2-3; TRBD2 matches at 7 bases. V gave up 0 bases and J gave up 1 base; unmatched junction bases: 5. The CDR3 covers 16 residues. Germline V gene lookup returns CDR1 SGHRS and CDR2 YFSETQ. The CDR3 reads CASSLAEAGGTDTQYF. CDR3 coding DNA: TGCGCCAGCAGCTTGGCCGAGGCGGGGGGCACAGATACGCAGTATTTT.

This clone came up once. CDR3 nucleotides: TGTGCCAGCAGGCGCCCCGGGACTAGGTACAATGAGCAGTTCTTC. Translating gives CASRRPGTRYNEQFF. The gene calls are TRBV11-2 and TRBJ2-1; TRBD2 aligns across 8 bases. CDR1 is SGHAT, CDR2 FQNNGV, per germline. This CDR3 has 15 amino acids. Trimming took 6 bases from V and 4 from J; bases not matched to a gene: 8.

This clone has only one observation. This chain connects TRBV19 to TRBJ1-5, with 7 bases lining up with TRBD1. In germline, CDR1 is LNHDA, CDR2 SQIVND (reference sequence). Trimming cost V 6 bases and J 0 bases; bases outside gene matches: 8. The CDR3 loop spans 16 amino acids. CDR3 nucleotides: TGTGCCAGTAGCCTAGGGGGCTGGAATAGCAATCAGCCCCAGCATTTT. The encoded protein is CASSLGGWNSNQPQHF.

V usage is TRBV7-2 and J usage is TRBJ1-6; D ambiguous. This CDR3 comprises 14 residues. The V end was cut by 2 bases, the J end by 7 bases, with 9 bases between. Germline V gene data show CDR1 as SGHTA and CDR2 as FQGNSA. The chain's CDR3 is CASSLPRWNSPLHF. CDR3 DNA sequence: TGTGCCAGCAGCTTACCCAGGTGGAATTCACCCCTCCACTTT.

V and J are TRBV20-1 and TRBJ2-5, with TRBD2 matching over 8 bases. CDR1 and CDR2 (germline): DFQATT, SNEGSKA (reference sequence). The CDR3 sequence is 15 residues long. Losses at the gene ends were 3 bases for V and 0 bases for J; bases not matched to a gene: 6. CDR3 sequence reads: CSASVGSGDQETQYF. CDR3 coding DNA: TGCAGTGCTAGTGTGGGTAGCGGGGACCAAGAGACCCAGTACTTC.

This chain uses TRBV5-1 with TRBJ2-1, with 11 bases matching TRBD2. CDR1 SGHRS and CDR2 YFSETQ come from the germline V gene. With 0 bases clipped from V and 4 bases from J, the junction kept 3 bases outside the gene matches. CDR3 length equals 16 residues. This CDR3 reads CASSLGPSGRYNEQFF. CDR3 in DNA: TGCGCCAGCAGCTTGGGCCCTAGCGGGAGGTACAATGAGCAGTTCTTC.

This chain joins TRBV27 and TRBJ1-2; D not resolved. The ends were cut back, 6 bases at V and 8 bases at J, with 19 bases in the middle. Looked up from germline, CDR1 is MNHEY and CDR2 is SMNVEV (reference sequence). The CDR3 contains 14 residues. CDR3: CASSTATSPSGYTF. The CDR3 region has the DNA TGTGCCAGCAGCACTGCAACGTCCCCTAGCGGCTACACCTTC.

The chain uses TRBV5-1 and TRBJ2-6, with TRBD2 matching 9 bases. The germline V gene has CDR1 SGHRS and CDR2 YFSETQ. V shed 4 bases and J 3 bases; nucleotides not matched to a gene: 8. The CDR3 is made up of 17 amino acids. The CDR3 protein is CASSPTAGGGGANVLTF. In nucleotides, the CDR3 is TGCGCCAGCAGCCCTACCGCGGGAGGGGGTGGGGCCAACGTCCTGACTTTC.

This clone was counted a few times. The V and J genes are TRBV11-2 and TRBJ1-2; D possibly corresponds to TRBD1 (6 bases). This CDR3 has 15 amino acids. The germline gives CDR1 SGHAT, CDR2 FQNNGV. The V end was cut by 1 base, the J end by 2 bases, with 11 bases between. The CDR3 here is CASSLGRQGNYGYTF. In DNA form, the CDR3 reads TGTGCCAGCAGCTTAGGACGGCAGGGGAACTATGGCTACACCTTC.

In this sample, this clone turned up once. The rearrangement joins TRBV30 to TRBJ1-2; no reliable D call. V was shortened by 6 bases and J by 8 bases, with 22 bases between the two germline ends. CDR1 and CDR2 from the germline V gene are GTSNPN and SVGIG (reference sequence). CDR3 length: 14 residues. The CDR3 DNA reads TGTGCCTGCCCAACCGGGCCCTCTTCGGGGGGCTACACCTTC. Translated: CACPTGPSSGGYTF.

V and J are TRBV27 and TRBJ1-6; D might be TRBD1 (5 bases). Trimming cost V 2 bases and J 7 bases, with 15 bases left between them. The CDR3 spans 16 residues. Germline loops: CDR1 MNHEY, CDR2 SMNVEV (reference sequence). In DNA, the CDR3 is TGTGCCAGCAGTTTACCGGCAGCTAGGGGAAATTCACCCCTCCACTTT. Residues: CASSLPAARGNSPLHF.